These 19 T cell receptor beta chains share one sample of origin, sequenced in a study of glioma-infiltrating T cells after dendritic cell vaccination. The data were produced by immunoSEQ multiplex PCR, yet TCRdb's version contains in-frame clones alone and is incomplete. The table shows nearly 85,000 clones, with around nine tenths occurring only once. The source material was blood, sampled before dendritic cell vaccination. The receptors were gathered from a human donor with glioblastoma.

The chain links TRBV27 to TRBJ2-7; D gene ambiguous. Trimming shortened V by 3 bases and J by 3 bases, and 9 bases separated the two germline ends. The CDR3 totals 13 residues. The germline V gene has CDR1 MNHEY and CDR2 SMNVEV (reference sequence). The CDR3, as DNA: TGTGCCAGCAGTTTGCAGTATCTCTACGAGCAGTACTTC. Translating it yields CASSLQYLYEQYF.

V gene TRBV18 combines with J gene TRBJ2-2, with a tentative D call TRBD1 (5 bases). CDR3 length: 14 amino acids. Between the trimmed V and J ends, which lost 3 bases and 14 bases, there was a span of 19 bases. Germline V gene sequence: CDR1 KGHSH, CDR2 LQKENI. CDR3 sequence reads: CASSPVLDNAELFF. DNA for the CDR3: TGTGCCAGCTCACCCGTATTGGACAACGCCGAACTGTTTTTT. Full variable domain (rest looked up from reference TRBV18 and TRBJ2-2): NAGVMQNPRHLVRRRGQEARLRCSPMKGHSHVYWYRQLPEEGLKFMVYLQKENIIDESGMPKERFSAEFPKEGPSILRIQQVVRGDSAAYFCASSPVLDNAELFFGEGSRLTVL.

The CDR3 DNA sequence: TGTGCCAGCAGCAACCCTACAGGGCAAGTAGCTTTCTTT. It yields the protein CASSNPTGQVAFF. The chain employs TRBV9 and TRBJ1-1; D possibly corresponds to TRBD1 (6 bases). V was trimmed by 4 bases and J by 10 bases, leaving 17 bases between them. The CDR3 has 13 amino acids. Germline values: CDR1 SGDLS, CDR2 YYNGEE.

This CDR3 reads CASSLAVGQNYEQYF. As DNA, the CDR3 is TGCGCCAGCAGCTTGGCCGTGGGACAGAACTACGAGCAGTACTTC. The chain is built from TRBV5-1 and TRBJ2-7; the match to TRBD1 covers 7 bases. Germline V gene sequence: CDR1 SGHRS, CDR2 YFSETQ. V shed 0 bases, J shed 3 bases, and the junction held 6 bases outside the gene matches. This CDR3 is built from 15 residues. Variable domain in full (rest from reference TRBV5-1 and TRBJ2-7): KAGVTQTPRYLIKTRGQQVTLSCSPISGHRSVSWYQQTPGQGLQFLFEYFSETQRNKGNFPGRFSGRQFSNSRSEMNVSTLELGDSALYLCASSLAVGQNYEQYFGPGTRLTVT.

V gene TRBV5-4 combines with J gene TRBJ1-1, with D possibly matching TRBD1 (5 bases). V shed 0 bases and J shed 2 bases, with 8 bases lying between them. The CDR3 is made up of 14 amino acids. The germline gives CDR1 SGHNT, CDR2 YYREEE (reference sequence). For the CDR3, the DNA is TGTGCCAGCAGCTTGGAGGGGCTAAACACTGAAGCTTTCTTT. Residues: CASSLEGLNTEAFF.

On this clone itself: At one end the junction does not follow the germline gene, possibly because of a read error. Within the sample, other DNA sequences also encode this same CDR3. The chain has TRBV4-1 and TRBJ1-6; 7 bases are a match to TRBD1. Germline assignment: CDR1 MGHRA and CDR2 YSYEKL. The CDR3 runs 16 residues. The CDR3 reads CASSQERTGTNSPLHF. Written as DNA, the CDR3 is TGCGCCAGCAGCCAAGAAAGGACAGGAACAAATTCCCCCCTCCACTTT.

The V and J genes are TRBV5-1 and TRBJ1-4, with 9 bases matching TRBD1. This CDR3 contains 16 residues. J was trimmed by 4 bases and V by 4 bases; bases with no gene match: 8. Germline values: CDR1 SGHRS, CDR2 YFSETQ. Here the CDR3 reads CASSGGQGTVNEKLFF. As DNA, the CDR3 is TGCGCCAGCAGCGGCGGACAGGGGACGGTTAATGAAAAACTGTTTTTT.

CDR3 sequence reads: CASSFQGLGGELFF. The CDR3, as DNA: TGTGCCAGTTCATTCCAGGGATTGGGCGGGGAGCTGTTTTTT. The rearrangement uses TRBV5-6 and TRBJ2-2, with D possibly TRBD1 on 5 matching bases. The germline V and J ends were trimmed by 8 bases and 7 bases, with 18 bases remaining between them. This CDR3 spans 14 amino acids. Germline values: CDR1 SGHDT, CDR2 YYEEEE.

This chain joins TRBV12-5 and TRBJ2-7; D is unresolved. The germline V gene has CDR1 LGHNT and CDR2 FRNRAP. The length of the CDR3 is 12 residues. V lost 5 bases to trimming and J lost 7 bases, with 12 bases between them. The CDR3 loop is CASGVLNAEQYF. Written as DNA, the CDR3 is TGTGCTAGTGGTGTCCTCAATGCGGAGCAGTACTTC.

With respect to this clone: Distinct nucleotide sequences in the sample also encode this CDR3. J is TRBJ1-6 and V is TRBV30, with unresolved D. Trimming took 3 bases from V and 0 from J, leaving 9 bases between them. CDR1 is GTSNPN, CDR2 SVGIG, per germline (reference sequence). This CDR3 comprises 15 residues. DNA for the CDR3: TGTGCCTGGAGCGGGAAAAGCTCCTATAATTCACCCCTCCACTTT. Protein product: CAWSGKSSYNSPLHF.

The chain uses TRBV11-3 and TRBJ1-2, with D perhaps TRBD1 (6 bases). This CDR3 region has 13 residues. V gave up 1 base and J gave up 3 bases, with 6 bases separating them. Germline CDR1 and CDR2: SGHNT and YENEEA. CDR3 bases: TGTGCCAGCAGCTTAGGGACAGACTATGGCTACACCTTC. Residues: CASSLGTDYGYTF.

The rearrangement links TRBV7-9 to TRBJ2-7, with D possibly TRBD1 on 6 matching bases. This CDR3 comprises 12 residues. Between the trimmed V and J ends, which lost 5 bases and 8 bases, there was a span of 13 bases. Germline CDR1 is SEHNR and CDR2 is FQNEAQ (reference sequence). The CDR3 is CASSGRGVQQYF. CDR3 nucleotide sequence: TGTGCCAGCAGCGGCAGGGGCGTACAGCAGTACTTC.

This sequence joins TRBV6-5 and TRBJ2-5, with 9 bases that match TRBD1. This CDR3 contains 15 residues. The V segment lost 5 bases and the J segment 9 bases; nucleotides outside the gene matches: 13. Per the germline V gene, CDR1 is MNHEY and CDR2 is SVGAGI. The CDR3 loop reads CASSTTGGRQGAQYF. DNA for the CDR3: TGTGCCAGCAGTACCACCGGGGGGCGACAGGGGGCCCAGTACTTC.

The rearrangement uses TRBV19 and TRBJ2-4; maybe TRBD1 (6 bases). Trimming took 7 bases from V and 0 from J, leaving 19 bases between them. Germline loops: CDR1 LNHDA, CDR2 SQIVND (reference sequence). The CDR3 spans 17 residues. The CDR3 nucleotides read TGTGCCAGTATGCACACTACAGGGAATATAGCCAAAAACATTCAGTACTTC. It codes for CASMHTTGNIAKNIQYF.

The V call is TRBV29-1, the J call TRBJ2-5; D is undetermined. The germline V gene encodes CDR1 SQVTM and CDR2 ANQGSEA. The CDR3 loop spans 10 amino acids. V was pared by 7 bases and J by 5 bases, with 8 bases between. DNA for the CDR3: TGCAGCGCCTGGCGGGAGACCCAGTACTTC. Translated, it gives CSAWRETQYF.

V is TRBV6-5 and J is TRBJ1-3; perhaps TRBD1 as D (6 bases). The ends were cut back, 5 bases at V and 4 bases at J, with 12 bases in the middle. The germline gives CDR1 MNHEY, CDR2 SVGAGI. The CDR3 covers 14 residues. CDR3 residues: CASSNRVKGNTIYF. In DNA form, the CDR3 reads TGTGCCAGCAGTAACAGGGTTAAGGGAAACACCATATATTTT.

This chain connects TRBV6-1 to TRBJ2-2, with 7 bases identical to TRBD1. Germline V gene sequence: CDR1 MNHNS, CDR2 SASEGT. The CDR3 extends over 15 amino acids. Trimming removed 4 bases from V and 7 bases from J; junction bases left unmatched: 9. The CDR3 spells CASSAVAGGNGELFF. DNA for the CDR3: TGTGCCAGCAGTGCCGTTGCAGGGGGAAACGGGGAGCTGTTTTTT.

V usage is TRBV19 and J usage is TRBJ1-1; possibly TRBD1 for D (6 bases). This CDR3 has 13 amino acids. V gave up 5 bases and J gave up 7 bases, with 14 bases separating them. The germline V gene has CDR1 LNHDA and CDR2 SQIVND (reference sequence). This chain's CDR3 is CASSGRTDSEAFF. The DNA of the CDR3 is TGTGCCAGTAGTGGCAGGACGGACAGTGAAGCTTTCTTT.

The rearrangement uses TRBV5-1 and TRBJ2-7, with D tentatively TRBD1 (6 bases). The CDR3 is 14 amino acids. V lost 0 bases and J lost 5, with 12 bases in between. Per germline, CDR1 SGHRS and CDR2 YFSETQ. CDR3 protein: CASSLGPGAHEQYF. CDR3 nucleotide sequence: TGCGCCAGCAGCTTGGGGCCAGGGGCACACGAGCAGTACTTC.